These 8 T cell receptor beta chains were sequenced from one sample in a study of CD8 T cells in Susac syndrome (dated by TCRdb to the late 2010s). Library preparation employed the immunoSEQ multiplex PCR assay. RNA was extracted using the RNeasy kit, and roughly 0.5 to 1 microgram was reverse transcribed with random hexamers. TCRdb took the public reads, trimmed them with fastp at Q25, ran MiXCR for clone calling and kept in-frame beta chains. Entries are consolidated by CDR3 protein sequence, retaining the most common genes and DNA. Across this sample there are around 150,000 distinct CDR3 sequences, with approximately 96% seen only once. 0.065% to 0.095% of the sample rests with the top ten. Sequencing was performed on CD4+ T cells from PBMCs. The receptors here all came from a human donor with Susac syndrome.

V gene TRBV6-5 combines with J gene TRBJ1-2, with TRBD1 as a possible D gene (5 bases). Between the trimmed V and J ends, which lost 4 bases and 4 bases, there was a span of 13 bases. CDR3 size: 14 residues. Germline lookup yields CDR1 MNHEY and CDR2 SVGAGI. The CDR3, as DNA: TGTGCCAGCAGTTCGGGGGGTTATAGCTATGGCTACACCTTC. Translated: CASSSGGYSYGYTF.

V usage is TRBV12-3 or TRBV12-4 and J usage is TRBJ1-5, with 8 nucleotides matching TRBD1. J was trimmed by 4 bases and V by 3 bases; bases with no gene match: 2. The CDR3 has 14 residues. The CDR3 sequence: CASSLGQANQPQHF. CDR3 bases: TGTGCCAGCAGTTTGGGACAGGCGAATCAGCCCCAGCATTTT.

The rearrangement joins TRBV28 to TRBJ2-7; either TRBD1 or TRBD2 may fit D (5 bases each). Trimming took 4 bases from V and 5 from J, leaving 12 bases between them. Germline assignment: CDR1 MDHEN and CDR2 SYDVKM. CDR3 size: 13 residues. The CDR3: CASSWGINNEQYF. The CDR3 region has the DNA TGTGCCAGCAGTTGGGGGATCAATAACGAGCAGTACTTC.

The chain combines TRBV28 with TRBJ2-7, with 7 nucleotides matching TRBD2. This CDR3 contains 16 residues. V shed 3 bases, J shed 0 bases, and the junction held 8 bases outside the gene matches. Germline V lookup: CDR1 MDHEN, CDR2 SYDVKM. The CDR3 sequence is CASSFDLAGLSYEQYF. The DNA for the CDR3 is TGTGCCAGCAGTTTTGATTTAGCGGGCCTCTCCTACGAGCAGTACTTC.

This chain connects TRBV29-1 to TRBJ1-2; possibly TRBD1 for D (6 bases). Germline CDR1 reads SQVTM; CDR2 reads ANQGSEA. Trimming pared 3 bases from V and 7 bases from J, leaving 15 bases between. The CDR3 totals 13 residues. CDR3 sequence (DNA): TGCAGCGTTGAGGGCCCTTACAGGGTTGGCTACACCTTC. It codes for CSVEGPYRVGYTF.

The J gene is TRBJ2-2, the V gene TRBV11-2; D unresolved. This CDR3 has 15 amino acids. Germline lookup yields CDR1 SGHAT and CDR2 FQNNGV. Trimming stripped 2 bases from V and 3 bases from J, with 10 bases between. The chain's CDR3 is CASSLSGLDTGELFF. CDR3 nucleotide sequence: TGTGCCAGCAGCTTAAGTGGGCTCGACACCGGGGAGCTGTTTTTT.

This clonotype was recorded once. The genes are TRBV28 and TRBJ1-5, with D possibly matching TRBD1 (6 bases). Germline CDR1 is MDHEN and CDR2 is SYDVKM. This CDR3 has 15 amino acids. V shed 5 bases and J shed 5 bases, with 16 bases lying between them. CDR3 sequence reads: CASSPAGAGDQPQHF. The CDR3 DNA is TGTGCCAGCAGTCCAGCGGGGGCGGGGGATCAGCCCCAGCATTTT.

This clonotype showed up just once. For the CDR3, the DNA is TGCGCCAGCACACCTCAGGCCGGGACTAGTGGAGAGACCCAGTACTTC. It translates to CASTPQAGTSGETQYF. The genes are TRBV5-1 and TRBJ2-5, with 8 positions matching TRBD2. This CDR3 has 16 residues. V was pared by 6 bases and J by 4 bases, with 14 bases of the junction left unmatched. Germline CDR1 SGHRS, CDR2 YFSETQ.